A single TCR beta chain is shown here with its context. Trimming cost V 0 bases and J 4 bases, with 3 bases left between them. The V gene's germline CDR1 is GTSNPN and CDR2 SVGIG (reference sequence). The CDR3 spans 11 residues. Here immunoSEQ multiplex PCR was the method, and the copy in TCRdb shows in-frame clones only, minus some. The sample records over 100,000 clones, 90% being singletons. This sample is part of a study of T cell responses to AZD1222 COVID-19 vaccine. Material: peripheral blood, obtained on day 0 of AZD1222 vaccination. The J gene is TRBJ1-2, the V gene TRBV30; D is uncertain. The receptor was isolated from an adult in good health. The CDR3 bases are TGTGCCTGGAGTGTAGTCTATGGCTACACCTTC. Encoded protein: CAWSVVYGYTF.